Presented here are 21 T cell receptor beta chains from one specimen sequenced in a study of T cell repertoires in cytomegalovirus infection. One entry per CDR3 protein results from TCRdb running MiXCR on the reads. The sample has under 800,000 distinct CDR3 sequences, roughly a quarter seen once; the top ten hold around 7.6%. What was sequenced was CD8+ T cells from PBMCs. These receptors were collected from a human donor in good health (CMV status not recorded). Some clones in this sample may be carry-over from other donors' samples.

This clonotype appeared many times. The chain employs TRBV7-8 and TRBJ2-3; D unclear. V was shortened by 2 bases and J by 1 base, with 16 bases between the two germline ends. Germline V lookup: CDR1 SGHVS, CDR2 FQNEAQ. The CDR3 extends over 17 amino acids. The CDR3 coding sequence is TGTGCCAGCAGCTTATTAGGCTCCTTGCCGGGCACAGATACGCAGTATTTT. Its protein product is CASSLLGSLPGTDTQYF.

This clonotype was counted only a few times. This rearrangement joins TRBV29-1 to TRBJ2-1, with D possibly TRBD2 on 5 matching bases. The germline gives CDR1 SQVTM, CDR2 ANQGSEA. V dropped 2 bases and J dropped 5 bases, with 7 bases sitting between them. The CDR3 is 12 amino acids. In DNA form, the CDR3 reads TGCAGCGTTGAAAGCGGAAACAATGAGCAGTTCTTC. Its translation: CSVESGNNEQFF.

The chain joins TRBV12-3 or TRBV12-4 to TRBJ2-3, with D perhaps matching TRBD2 (5 bases). Trimming left V 6 bases short and J 1 base short, with 11 bases between. CDR3 length equals 14 residues. This CDR3 is CASSRASCTDTQYF. In DNA form, the CDR3 reads TGTGCCAGCAGCCGGGCTAGCTGCACAGATACGCAGTATTTT.

In its sample, this clonotype was seen a few times. The V and J genes are TRBV29-1 and TRBJ2-3, with 8 positions matching TRBD2. The junction had 6 bases not matched to a gene; V was cut back by 1 base and J by 0 bases. The germline V gene encodes CDR1 SQVTM and CDR2 ANQGSEA. This CDR3 comprises 16 residues. CDR3: CSVEGLARASTDTQYF. The DNA of the CDR3 is TGCAGCGTTGAAGGACTAGCGCGTGCTAGCACAGATACGCAGTATTTT.

The chain has TRBV7-9 and TRBJ2-1; 9 nucleotides agree with TRBD2. Per the germline V gene, CDR1 is SEHNR and CDR2 is FQNEAQ (reference sequence). With V trimmed by 5 bases and J by 4 bases, 9 bases remained unmatched. The CDR3 is made up of 16 amino acids. CDR3 region: CASSPLAGARYNEQFF. The CDR3 region has the DNA TGTGCCAGCAGCCCTTTAGCGGGGGCCAGGTACAATGAGCAGTTCTTC.

This sequence joins TRBV28 and TRBJ2-5, with TRBD2 as a possible D gene (6 bases). The CDR3 spans 16 residues. Germline V gene sequence: CDR1 MDHEN, CDR2 SYDVKM. V dropped 3 bases and J dropped 7 bases, with 21 bases sitting between them. The CDR3 nucleotides are TGTGCCAGCAGTTTCCCCAGTGCCGGGCCCGGGGGGACCCAGTACTTC. The encoded protein is CASSFPSAGPGGTQYF.

CDR3: CASNFGTSGNTGELFF. DNA of the CDR3: TGTGCCAGCAACTTCGGGACTAGCGGTAACACCGGGGAGCTGTTTTTT. This chain links TRBV12-3 or TRBV12-4 with TRBJ2-2; 11 bases match TRBD2. There are 16 residues in the CDR3. The ends lost 7 bases at V and 2 bases at J; junction bases unmatched: 6.

The rearrangement uses TRBV6-2 or TRBV6-3 and TRBJ2-7; 9 nucleotides align to TRBD2. V lost 6 bases to trimming and J lost 2 bases; unmatched junction nucleotides: 11. The CDR3 loop spans 16 amino acids. Germline values: CDR1 MNHEY, CDR2 SVGEGT. The CDR3 coding sequence is TGTGCCAGCAGAGCGTCGGGACTAGCCGACCCCTACGAGCAGTACGTC. Translating gives CASRASGLADPYEQYV.

This clonotype was recorded at least ten times. This rearrangement joins TRBV7-2 to TRBJ1-1, with D possibly matching TRBD1 (6 bases). With 4 bases removed from V and 4 bases from J, the gap between germline ends came to 10 bases. Germline V gene lookup returns CDR1 SGHTA and CDR2 FQGNSA. The CDR3 extends over 13 amino acids. The CDR3 DNA follows: TGTGCCAGCAGCTGGAGGGGGACCACTGAAGCTTTCTTT. This codes for CASSWRGTTEAFF.

The chain is built from TRBV28 and TRBJ2-3; the match to TRBD2 covers 11 bases. The CDR3 extends over 16 amino acids. The germline CDR1 and CDR2 sequences are MDHEN and SYDVKM. The V gene end was trimmed by 6 bases and the J gene end by 4 bases; junction bases not matched to a gene: 9. This chain's CDR3 is CASSSFSGGAADTQYF. The DNA of the CDR3 is TGTGCCAGCAGCTCGTTTAGCGGGGGGGCCGCAGATACGCAGTATTTT.

This clonotype was recorded at least ten times. The rearrangement joins TRBV7-8 to TRBJ1-4; 7 nucleotides align to TRBD1. The trim removed 5 bases at V and 3 bases at J, leaving 9 bases unmatched. The CDR3 has 16 amino acids. CDR1 and CDR2 from the germline V gene are SGHVS and FQNEAQ. CDR3: CASSANPGTANEKLFF. CDR3 in DNA: TGTGCCAGCAGCGCCAATCCCGGGACAGCTAATGAAAAACTGTTTTTT.

In its sample, this clonotype was seen many times. This chain connects TRBV7-8 to TRBJ2-1; D is possibly TRBD2 (5 bases). V lost 5 bases, J lost 4 bases, and 15 bases lay in between. The CDR3 is 15 residues long. Germline assignment: CDR1 SGHVS and CDR2 FQNEAQ. CDR3 nucleotide sequence: TGTGCCAGCAGCCTATTTGGCAGGACTTACAATGAGCAGTTCTTC. This translates into CASSLFGRTYNEQFF.

This clonotype came up a few times. V gene TRBV6-4 combines with J gene TRBJ2-3; unclear D gene. From germline, CDR1 is MRHNA and CDR2 SNTAGT. The CDR3 sequence is 12 residues long. V lost 10 bases and J lost 4, with 12 bases in between. The CDR3 coding sequence is TGTGCCACCTATCCTATCTCAGATACGCAGTATTTT. Translation gives CATYPISDTQYF.

This clonotype was recorded many times. The chain joins TRBV2 to TRBJ2-2; D is possibly TRBD2 (5 bases). The CDR3 runs to 12 residues. With 8 bases removed from V and 5 bases from J, the gap between germline ends came to 9 bases. The germline V gene encodes CDR1 SNHLY and CDR2 FYNNEI. The CDR3 sequence is CASLRTTGELFF. DNA for the CDR3: TGTGCCAGCTTAAGGACTACCGGGGAGCTGTTTTTT.

This clonotype turned up a few times. The chain has TRBV7-9 and TRBJ2-1; 7 bases are shared with TRBD2. The CDR3 length is 16 residues. In germline, CDR1 is SEHNR, CDR2 FQNEAQ (reference sequence). The ends lost 5 bases at V and 7 bases at J; junction bases unmatched: 14. The CDR3 bases are TGTGCCAGCAGCCAGCTAGTGGCGGGGGAGGAAAATGAGCAGTTCTTC. Translated, it gives CASSQLVAGEENEQFF.

This clonotype was observed a handful of times. The chain is built from TRBV20-1 and TRBJ2-1, with TRBD2 matching over 8 bases. V lost 0 bases, J lost 6 bases, and 10 bases stayed unmatched. CDR3 size: 16 residues. Germline CDR1 DFQATT, CDR2 SNEGSKA (reference sequence). The CDR3 is CSARDRPAGVLNEQFF. The CDR3 nucleotides are TGCAGTGCTAGAGATCGGCCAGCGGGGGTCCTCAATGAGCAGTTCTTC.

A remark on this clonotype: At one end, the junction sequence differs from germline, possibly due to a read error. V and J are TRBV7-9 and TRBJ1-1; no clear D. The length of the CDR3 is 16 residues. CDR1 and CDR2 from the germline V gene are SEHNR and FQNEAQ (reference sequence). CDR3 sequence reads: CASSLATGTSDTEAFF. For the CDR3, the DNA is TGTGCCAGCAGCCTAGCCACGGGTACCTCGGACACTGAAGCTTTCTTT.

This clonotype has at least ten counts. The V and J genes are TRBV7-6 and TRBJ1-2; D perhaps matches TRBD1 (5 bases). The germline V gene encodes CDR1 SGHVS and CDR2 FNYEAQ. This CDR3 is built from 16 residues. Trimming shortened V by 1 base and J by 4 bases, and 16 bases separated the two germline ends. CDR3 DNA sequence: TGTGCCAGCAGCTTAGTAGTCGGAGGGGTTGTCTATGGCTACACCTTC. Protein sequence: CASSLVVGGVVYGYTF.

This rearrangement joins TRBV6-2 or TRBV6-3 to TRBJ2-7, with 10 bases fitting TRBD2. Germline lookup yields CDR1 MNHEY and CDR2 SVGEGT. The length of the CDR3 is 16 residues. V shed 0 bases and J 7 bases; nucleotides not matched to a gene: 9. Written as DNA, the CDR3 is TGTGCCAGCAGTTACTCCGTAGCGGGGGGACTCAGGGAGCAGTACGTC. This gives the protein CASSYSVAGGLREQYV.

The chain has TRBV9 and TRBJ1-6; D unclear. Germline CDR1 is SGDLS and CDR2 is YYNGEE. The V end lost 3 bases, the J end lost 14 bases, and 6 bases lay between the germline ends. The CDR3 spans 10 residues. In nucleotides, the CDR3 is TGTGCCAGCAGCGGGACGGCCCTCCACTTT. Its translation: CASSGTALHF.

The chain combines TRBV10-3 with TRBJ1-6; D unclear. Germline CDR1 ENHRY, CDR2 SYGVKD. V was trimmed by 5 bases and J by 2 bases, leaving 13 bases between them. CDR3 length equals 16 residues. This CDR3 reads CAISSDMGTYNSPLHF. The CDR3 DNA sequence: TGTGCCATCAGTAGTGACATGGGGACCTATAATTCACCCCTCCACTTT.